This T cell receptor (beta chain) originates from a study of T cell changes during pregnancy in multiple sclerosis. Data came from immunoSEQ multiplex PCR; TCRdb stores just in-frame clones and leaves some out. Of tens of thousands of clones listed, 88% were seen once; the top ten hold under 0.75%. CDR3 size: 12 residues. The sequenced sample was CD4+ T cells from peripheral blood mononuclear cells, obtained in the first trimester of pregnancy. The chain employs TRBV12-2 and TRBJ1-2. TRBV12-2 is a pseudogene segment. The origin of this receptor is a female donor with multiple sclerosis, enrolled in a pregnancy study. The CDR3 reads CASRLALDGYTF. CDR3 bases: TGTGCAAGTCGCTTAGCCCTAGATGGCTACACCTTC.